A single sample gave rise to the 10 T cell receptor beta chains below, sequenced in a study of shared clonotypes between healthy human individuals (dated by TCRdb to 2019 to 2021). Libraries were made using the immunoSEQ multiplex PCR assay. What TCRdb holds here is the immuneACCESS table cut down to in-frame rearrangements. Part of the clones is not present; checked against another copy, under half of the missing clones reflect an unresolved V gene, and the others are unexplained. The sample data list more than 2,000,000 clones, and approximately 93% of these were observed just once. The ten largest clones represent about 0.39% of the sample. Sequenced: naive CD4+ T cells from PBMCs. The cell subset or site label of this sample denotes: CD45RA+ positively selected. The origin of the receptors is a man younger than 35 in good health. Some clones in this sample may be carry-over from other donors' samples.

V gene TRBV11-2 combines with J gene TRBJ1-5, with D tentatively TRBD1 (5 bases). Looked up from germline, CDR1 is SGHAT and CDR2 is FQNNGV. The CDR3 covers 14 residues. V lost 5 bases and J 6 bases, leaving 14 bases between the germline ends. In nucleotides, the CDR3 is TGTGCCAGCAGCGATAGGACACCTGGTCAGCCCCAGCATTTT. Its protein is CASSDRTPGQPQHF. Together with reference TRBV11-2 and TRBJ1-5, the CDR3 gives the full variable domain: EAGVAQSPRYKIIEKRQSVAFWCNPISGHATLYWYQQILGQGPKLLIQFQNNGVVDDSQLPKDRFSAERLKGVDSTLKIQPAKLEDSAVYLCASSDRTPGQPQHFGDGTRLSIL.

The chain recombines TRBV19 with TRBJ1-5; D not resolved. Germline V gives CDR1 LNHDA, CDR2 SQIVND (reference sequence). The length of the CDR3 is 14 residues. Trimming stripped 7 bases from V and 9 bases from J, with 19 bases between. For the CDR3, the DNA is TGTGCCAGTATTCCATCTGACTTCTCGGGGCCCCAGCATTTT. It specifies CASIPSDFSGPQHF.

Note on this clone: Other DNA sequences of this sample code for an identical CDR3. CDR3 in DNA: TGTGCCTGGAGTGTACTCCAGGAGACCCAGTACTTC. It specifies CAWSVLQETQYF. The chain has TRBV30 and TRBJ2-5; D call uncertain. Trimming pared 0 bases from V and 5 bases from J, leaving 7 bases between. In germline, CDR1 is GTSNPN, CDR2 SVGIG (reference sequence). The CDR3 covers 12 residues.

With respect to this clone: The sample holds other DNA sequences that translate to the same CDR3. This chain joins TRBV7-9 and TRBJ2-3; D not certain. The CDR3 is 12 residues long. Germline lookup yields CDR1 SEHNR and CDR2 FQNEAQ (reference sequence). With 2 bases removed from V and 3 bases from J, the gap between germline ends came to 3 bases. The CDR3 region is CASSLRTDTQYF. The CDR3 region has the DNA TGTGCCAGCAGCTTAAGAACAGATACGCAGTATTTT.

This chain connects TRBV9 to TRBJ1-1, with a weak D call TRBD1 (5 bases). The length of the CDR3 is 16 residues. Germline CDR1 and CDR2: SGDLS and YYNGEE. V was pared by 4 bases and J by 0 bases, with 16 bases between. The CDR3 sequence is CASSPGTARLNTEAFF. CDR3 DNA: TGTGCCAGCAGCCCAGGGACCGCGCGCCTGAACACTGAAGCTTTCTTT.

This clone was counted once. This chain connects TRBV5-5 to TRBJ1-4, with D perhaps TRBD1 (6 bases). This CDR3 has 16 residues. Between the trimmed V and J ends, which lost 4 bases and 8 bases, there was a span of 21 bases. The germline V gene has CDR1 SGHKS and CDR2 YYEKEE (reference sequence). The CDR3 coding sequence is TGTGCCAGCAGCAGAGGCGGGAGGGGGTTTTCGGAAAAACTGTTTTTT. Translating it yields CASSRGGRGFSEKLFF.

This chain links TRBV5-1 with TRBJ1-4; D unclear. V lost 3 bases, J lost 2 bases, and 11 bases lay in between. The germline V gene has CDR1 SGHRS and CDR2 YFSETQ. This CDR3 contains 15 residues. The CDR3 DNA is TGCGCCAGCAGCTCGCAACGGCTCACTAATGAAAAACTGTTTTTT. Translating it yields CASSSQRLTNEKLFF. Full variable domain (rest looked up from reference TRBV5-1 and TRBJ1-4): KAGVTQTPRYLIKTRGQQVTLSCSPISGHRSVSWYQQTPGQGLQFLFEYFSETQRNKGNFPGRFSGRQFSNSRSEMNVSTLELGDSALYLCASSSQRLTNEKLFFGSGTQLSVL.

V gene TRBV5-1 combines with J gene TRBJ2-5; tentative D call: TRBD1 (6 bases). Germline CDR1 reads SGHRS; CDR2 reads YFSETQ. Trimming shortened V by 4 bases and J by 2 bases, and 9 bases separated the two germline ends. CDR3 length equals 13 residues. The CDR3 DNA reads TGCGCCAGCAGCCAGGGGTTTCAAGAGACCCAGTACTTC. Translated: CASSQGFQETQYF. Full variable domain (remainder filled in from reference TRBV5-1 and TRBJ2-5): KAGVTQTPRYLIKTRGQQVTLSCSPISGHRSVSWYQQTPGQGLQFLFEYFSETQRNKGNFPGRFSGRQFSNSRSEMNVSTLELGDSALYLCASSQGFQETQYFGPGTRLLVL.

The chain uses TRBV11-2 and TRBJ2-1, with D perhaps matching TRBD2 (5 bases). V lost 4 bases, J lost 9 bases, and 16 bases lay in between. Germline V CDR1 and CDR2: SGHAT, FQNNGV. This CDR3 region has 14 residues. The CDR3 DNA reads TGTGCCAGCAGCTCCCTCTCGGGAAGCGGTGAGCAGTTCTTC. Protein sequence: CASSSLSGSGEQFF.

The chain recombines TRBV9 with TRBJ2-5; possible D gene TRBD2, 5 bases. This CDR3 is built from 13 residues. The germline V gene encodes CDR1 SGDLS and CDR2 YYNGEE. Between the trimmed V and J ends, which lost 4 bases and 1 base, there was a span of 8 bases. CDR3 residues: CASSQRVQETQYF. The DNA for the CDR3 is TGTGCCAGCAGCCAGAGGGTCCAAGAGACCCAGTACTTC.